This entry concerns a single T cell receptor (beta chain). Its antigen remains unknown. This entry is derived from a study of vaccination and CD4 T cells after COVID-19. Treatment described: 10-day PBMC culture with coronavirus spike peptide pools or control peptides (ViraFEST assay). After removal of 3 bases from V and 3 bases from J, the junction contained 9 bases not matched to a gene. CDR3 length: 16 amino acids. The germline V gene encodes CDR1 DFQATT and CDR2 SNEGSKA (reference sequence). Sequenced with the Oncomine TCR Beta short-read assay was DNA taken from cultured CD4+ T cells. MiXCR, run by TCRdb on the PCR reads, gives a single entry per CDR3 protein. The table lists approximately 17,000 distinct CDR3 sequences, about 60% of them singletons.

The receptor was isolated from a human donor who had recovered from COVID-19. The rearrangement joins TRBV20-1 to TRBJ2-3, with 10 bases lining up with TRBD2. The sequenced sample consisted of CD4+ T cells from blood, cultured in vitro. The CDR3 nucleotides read TGCAGTGCTAGGGGGGGGGCTAGCGGGAGAACAGATACGCAGTATTTT. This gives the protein CSARGGASGRTDTQYF.